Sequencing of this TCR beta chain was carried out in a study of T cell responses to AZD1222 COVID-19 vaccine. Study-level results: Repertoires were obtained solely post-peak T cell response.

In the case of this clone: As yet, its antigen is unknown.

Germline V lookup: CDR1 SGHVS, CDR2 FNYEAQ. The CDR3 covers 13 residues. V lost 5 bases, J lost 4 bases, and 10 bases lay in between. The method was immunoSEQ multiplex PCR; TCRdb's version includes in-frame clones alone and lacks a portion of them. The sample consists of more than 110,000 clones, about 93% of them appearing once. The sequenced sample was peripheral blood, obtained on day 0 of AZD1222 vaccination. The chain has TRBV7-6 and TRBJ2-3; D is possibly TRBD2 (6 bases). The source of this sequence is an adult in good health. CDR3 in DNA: TGTGCCAGCAGCGGAGGGGTATCAGATACGCAGTATTTT. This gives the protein CASSGGVSDTQYF.